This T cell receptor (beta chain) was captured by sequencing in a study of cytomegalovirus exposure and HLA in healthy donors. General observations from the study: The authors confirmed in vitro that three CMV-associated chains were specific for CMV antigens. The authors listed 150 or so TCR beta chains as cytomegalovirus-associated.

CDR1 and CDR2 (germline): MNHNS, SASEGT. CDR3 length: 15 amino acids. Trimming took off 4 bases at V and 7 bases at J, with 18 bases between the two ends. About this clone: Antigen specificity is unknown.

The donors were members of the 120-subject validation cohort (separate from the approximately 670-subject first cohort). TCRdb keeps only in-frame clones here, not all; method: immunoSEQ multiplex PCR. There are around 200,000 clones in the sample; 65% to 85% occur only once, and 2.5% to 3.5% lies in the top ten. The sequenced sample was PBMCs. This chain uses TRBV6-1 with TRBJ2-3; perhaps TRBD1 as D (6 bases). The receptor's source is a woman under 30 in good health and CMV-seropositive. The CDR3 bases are TGTGCCAGCAGTGTCTATCCCGGGACAACTAATACGCAGTATTTT. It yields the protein CASSVYPGTTNTQYF.